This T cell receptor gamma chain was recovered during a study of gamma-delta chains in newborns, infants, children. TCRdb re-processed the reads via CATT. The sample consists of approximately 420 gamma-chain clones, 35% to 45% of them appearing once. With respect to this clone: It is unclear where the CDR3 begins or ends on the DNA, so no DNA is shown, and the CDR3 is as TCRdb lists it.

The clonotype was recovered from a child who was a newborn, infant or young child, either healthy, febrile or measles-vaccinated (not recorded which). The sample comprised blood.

CDR3 amino acids: CATWDSVIIRNSLAVEQHLLSQVSIGRIQHF. The V segment is TRGV3, and no J call was made. Both ends counted, the CDR3 spans 31 residues. Germline CDR1 is VTNTFY and CDR2 is YDVSTARD (reference sequence).